These 11 T cell receptor beta chains were all obtained from the same sample, sequenced in a study of T cells in Graves' hyperthyroidism and ophthalmopathy. RNA transcripts yielded amplified TCR beta CDR3 regions. When the TCR CDR3 underwent first-round RT-PCR, the HTBI primer set was used. TCRdb re-called the multiplex PCR reads through MiXCR, storing one row per CDR3 protein. The sample records under 450,000 distinct CDR3 sequences, approximately 15% being singletons. Sequencing was performed on blood. These receptors were taken from a woman under 30 with Graves' hyperthyroidism.

V and J are TRBV18 and TRBJ2-5; the D gene is possibly TRBD1 (5 bases). Germline V CDR1 and CDR2: KGHSH, LQKENI. There are 16 residues in the CDR3. V lost 0 bases to trimming and J lost 5 bases, with 16 bases between them. CDR3 in amino acids: CASSPPEGARWETQYF. CDR3 bases: TGTGCCAGCTCACCACCAGAAGGGGCAAGGTGGGAGACCCAGTACTTC.

This clonotype was recorded a few times. J is TRBJ2-4 and V is TRBV20-1, with D maybe TRBD1 (6 bases). This CDR3 is built from 18 residues. The germline CDR1 and CDR2 sequences are DFQATT and SNEGSKA (reference sequence). V lost 0 bases, J lost 2 bases, and 20 bases lay in between. For the CDR3, the DNA is TGCAGTGCTAGAGATGAGCGCCCAAGGGGGTCGACCAAAAACATTCAGTACTTC. Translation gives CSARDERPRGSTKNIQYF.

This clonotype was seen ten or more times. J is TRBJ2-7 and V is TRBV18; a weak D match, TRBD1 (5 bases). Deletions cut 3 bases from V and 4 bases from J, with 16 bases between. The CDR3 has 15 residues. The germline V gene encodes CDR1 KGHSH and CDR2 LQKENI. The CDR3 DNA reads TGTGCCAGCTCACCGGGGCCTGCTGGTCCATACGAGCAGTACTTC. Protein: CASSPGPAGPYEQYF.

The sample holds many counts of this clonotype. The chain recombines TRBV2 with TRBJ1-1; D may be TRBD1 (5 bases). Per germline, CDR1 SNHLY and CDR2 FYNNEI. The CDR3 consists of 14 residues. V was clipped by 3 bases and J by 4 bases, with 12 bases between them. This CDR3 is CASSEGVGSTEAFF. CDR3 nucleotide sequence: TGTGCCAGCAGTGAGGGGGTGGGGAGCACTGAAGCTTTCTTT.

This clonotype was picked up many times. J is TRBJ2-3 and V is TRBV7-2; D call uncertain. Trimming cost V 5 bases and J 6 bases, with 9 bases left between them. Germline CDR1 and CDR2: SGHTA and FQGNSA. The CDR3 length is 12 residues. Written as DNA, the CDR3 is TGTGCCAGCAGCAACTACCCCGATACGCAGTATTTT. This codes for CASSNYPDTQYF.

The V gene is TRBV4-2, the J gene TRBJ2-1; D might be TRBD2 (5 bases). The germline V gene encodes CDR1 LGHNA and CDR2 YNFKEQ. V was trimmed by 0 bases and J by 8 bases, leaving 14 bases between them. This CDR3 contains 15 residues. CDR3 sequence reads: CASSQDRLAPDEQFF. The CDR3 DNA follows: TGTGCCAGCAGCCAAGATCGGCTAGCTCCTGATGAGCAGTTCTTC.

This clonotype was observed at least ten times. V is TRBV12-3 or TRBV12-4 and J is TRBJ2-2, with D possibly TRBD2 on 5 matching bases. The CDR3 length is 14 residues. Trimming removed 1 base from V and 4 bases from J, with 7 bases in between. CDR3 sequence: CASSLVASTGELFF. The DNA of the CDR3 is TGTGCCAGCAGTTTAGTAGCGTCCACCGGGGAGCTGTTTTTT.

A few counts support this clonotype. The V gene is TRBV20-1, the J gene TRBJ1-5, with D maybe TRBD1 (5 bases). This CDR3 comprises 13 residues. CDR1 and CDR2 (germline): DFQATT, SNEGSKA (reference sequence). Trimming cost V 7 bases and J 7 bases, with 17 bases left between them. The DNA of the CDR3 is TGCAGTGTCGGGCGCCAGGGTGGCCAGCCCCAGCATTTT. Its protein is CSVGRQGGQPQHF.

The rearrangement links TRBV19 to TRBJ2-6; 8 bases are a match to TRBD1. The V gene end was trimmed by 5 bases and the J gene end by 2 bases; junction bases not matched to a gene: 5. This CDR3 has 16 amino acids. The germline V gene has CDR1 LNHDA and CDR2 SQIVND (reference sequence). The CDR3 nucleotides read TGTGCCAGTAGTCCCGGACAGGGCGCTGGGGCCAACGTCCTGACTTTC. This encodes CASSPGQGAGANVLTF.

In regard to this clonotype: A much bigger clone sits one base away, suggesting this may be a read error. The rearrangement joins TRBV6-2 or TRBV6-3 to TRBJ2-5; D may match TRBD1 or TRBD2 (5 bases each). V lost 4 bases and J lost 1, with 13 bases in between. Per the germline V gene, CDR1 is MNHEY and CDR2 is SVGEGT. CDR3 length: 15 residues. Here the CDR3 reads CASSWDGDAQETQYF. The CDR3 nucleotides are TGTGCCAGCAGTTGGGACGGGGACGCCCAAGAGACCCAGTACTTC.

This clonotype was counted between two and nine times. The genes are TRBV19 and TRBJ2-3; a weak D match, TRBD1 (6 bases). V shed 4 bases and J shed 2 bases, with 13 bases lying between them. The CDR3 runs 15 residues. Germline V gene sequence: CDR1 LNHDA, CDR2 SQIVND (reference sequence). DNA of the CDR3: TGTGCCAGTAGTACTGACAGGAATGCCACAGATACGCAGTATTTT. Translating it yields CASSTDRNATDTQYF.